These T cell receptor beta chains were read from a single sample in a study of vaccination effects on CD4 cells after COVID-19. Antigen specificity for these receptors is unknown. The method was immunoSEQ multiplex PCR; TCRdb's version includes in-frame clones alone and lacks a portion of them. The data hold around 65,000 clones, with 55% to 85% observed a single time. This specimen consisted of CD4+ T cells from PBMCs cultured with HCoV-229E spike peptides, obtained after COVID-19 vaccination. These receptors were collected from a human donor who received a COVID-19 vaccine. Both conserved end residues are part of each CDR3. The order of the fields is J gene, clone size, V gene, D gene, CDR3 protein, CDR3 DNA. A D gene is named only where the DNA matches it firmly. Only part of the rows carry a size: once, few, many, or a class if the clone is expanded.

TRBJ2-6,-,TRBV7-9,-,CASRDTGSGANVLTF,TGTGCCAGCAGAGACACAGGGTCCGGGGCCAACGTCCTGACTTTC
TRBJ1-3,-,TRBV29-1,-,CSVLRGFGNTIYF,TGCAGCGTTCTTCGGGGTTTTGGAAACACCATATATTTT
TRBJ2-3,once,TRBV5-4,TRBD2,CASSSRTSGLSTDTQYF,TGTGCCAGCAGCTCAAGGACTAGCGGACTTAGCACAGATACGCAGTATTTT
TRBJ2-5,-,TRBV5-8,-,CASSSKQKVQETQYF,TGTGCCAGCAGCTCCAAACAGAAGGTCCAAGAGACCCAGTACTTC
TRBJ1-4,-,TRBV19,TRBD1,CASTAFRDRGATNEKLFF,TGTGCCAGTACCGCGTTCCGGGACAGGGGTGCAACTAATGAAAAACTGTTTTTT
TRBJ1-1,few,TRBV5-1,-,CASSLAGGANTEAFF,TGCGCCAGCAGCTTGGCCGGCGGGGCGAACACTGAAGCTTTCTTT
TRBJ1-1,-,TRBV2,-,CASKASPNTEAFF,TGTGCCAGCAAAGCAAGCCCGAACACTGAAGCTTTCTTT
TRBJ1-4,-,TRBV18,TRBD1,CASSPGQGVGKLFF,TGTGCCAGCTCACCGGGACAGGGTGTAGGAAAACTGTTTTTT
TRBJ2-3,-,TRBV3-1/TRBV3-2,-,CASRGVDTQYF,TGTGCCAGCCGAGGGGTGGATACGCAGTATTTT
TRBJ1-2,few,TRBV6-5,TRBD1,CASLSAGGIPRYTF,TGTGCCAGCCTCTCGGCAGGGGGAATCCCACGCTACACCTTC
TRBJ2-3,-,TRBV7-2,TRBD2,CASSFPLAGGDTQYF,TGTGCCAGCAGCTTTCCGCTAGCGGGGGGTGATACGCAGTATTTT
TRBJ2-4,-,TRBV19,TRBD1,CASLGQFQNIQYF,TGTGCCAGTTTGGGACAGTTCCAAAACATTCAGTACTTC
TRBJ2-5,few,TRBV18,TRBD2,CASSPLGLASDQETQYF,TGTGCCAGCTCACCCCTGGGACTAGCTTCAGACCAAGAGACCCAGTACTTC
TRBJ1-6,-,TRBV6-5,TRBD1,CASSPDRGLSPLHF,TGTGCCAGCAGCCCCGACAGGGGGCTATCACCCCTCCACTTT
TRBJ2-1,-,TRBV3-1/TRBV3-2,TRBD1,CASSQVDRVPNEKFF,TGTGCCAGCAGCCAAGTGGACAGGGTCCCCAATGAGAAGTTCTTC
TRBJ2-2,-,TRBV5-6,TRBD1,CASSWAGTGATLYTGELFF,TGTGCCAGCAGCTGGGCCGGGACAGGGGCGACTTTGTACACCGGGGAGCTGTTTTTT
TRBJ2-2,few,TRBV7-3,-,CASSSGSPGELFF,TGTGCCAGCAGCTCCGGGAGCCCCGGGGAGCTGTTTTTT
TRBJ2-5,-,TRBV24-1,-,CATSGNSGQETQYF,TGTGCCACCAGTGGAAACAGCGGACAAGAGACCCAGTACTTC
TRBJ2-5,few,TRBV14,-,CASSLLAQETQYF,TGTGCCAGCAGCCTTCTAGCACAAGAGACCCAGTACTTC
TRBJ1-5,once,TRBV5-8,-,CASSLSGTARAQHF,TGTGCCAGCAGCTTGTCGGGGACCGCCCGGGCCCAGCATTTT
TRBJ1-1,few,TRBV5-5,-,CASSLEKGVNTEAFF,TGTGCCAGCAGCCTAGAAAAGGGAGTGAACACTGAAGCTTTCTTT
TRBJ1-4,-,TRBV9,-,CASSTGAPNPEKLFF,TGTGCCAGCAGCACCGGGGCTCCTAACCCAGAAAAACTGTTTTTT
TRBJ2-3,-,TRBV19,TRBD1,CASSRGQGVSTDTQYF,TGTGCCAGTAGTAGGGGACAGGGGGTATCCACAGATACGCAGTATTTT
TRBJ2-1,-,TRBV3-1/TRBV3-2,TRBD2,CASSQLGGTSGGASSYNEQFF,TGTGCCAGCAGCCAACTTGGAGGGACTAGCGGGGGGGCGAGCTCCTACAATGAGCAGTTCTTC
TRBJ2-5,-,TRBV29-1,TRBD2,CSVEDVSGGPRETQYF,TGCAGCGTTGAAGATGTTAGCGGGGGCCCGAGGGAGACCCAGTACTTC
TRBJ1-5,-,TRBV6-2/TRBV6-3,-,CASSYSMGGNQPQHF,TGTGCCAGCAGTTACTCGATGGGAGGGAATCAGCCCCAGCATTTT
TRBJ2-5,few,TRBV30,-,CAWSLSFALETQYF,TGTGCCTGGAGTTTGTCTTTCGCCCTGGAGACCCAGTACTTC
TRBJ2-3,-,TRBV6-5,TRBD1,CASSTGGNTQYF,TGTGCCAGCAGTACAGGGGGCAATACGCAGTATTTT
TRBJ2-2,-,TRBV7-2,TRBD2,CASSLVGGWELFF,TGTGCCAGCAGCTTAGTGGGAGGGTGGGAGCTGTTTTTT
TRBJ2-1,-,TRBV30,TRBD1,CAWNMDRSSYNEQFF,TGTGCCTGGAATATGGACAGGAGCTCCTACAATGAGCAGTTCTTC
TRBJ2-1,-,TRBV25-1,-,CASSEWGRSSYNEQFF,TGTGCCAGCAGTGAGTGGGGGAGGAGCTCCTACAATGAGCAGTTCTTC
TRBJ1-5,few,TRBV7-9,-,CASSTTVNQPQHF,TGTGCCAGCAGCACGACAGTGAATCAGCCCCAGCATTTT
TRBJ2-2,-,TRBV10-1,-,CASSERQKNTGELFF,TGCGCCAGCAGTGAGAGACAGAAGAACACCGGGGAGCTGTTTTTT
TRBJ1-5,once,TRBV19,-,CASSTTGLYSNQPQHF,TGTGCCAGTAGTACGACGGGACTATATAGCAATCAGCCCCAGCATTTT
TRBJ1-4,-,TRBV28,-,CASSSPSGVEKLFF,TGTGCCAGCAGTTCTCCATCAGGCGTTGAAAAACTGTTTTTT
TRBJ1-5,once,TRBV6-2/TRBV6-3,TRBD1,CASSYDRAGQPQHF,TGTGCCAGCAGTTACGACAGGGCCGGTCAGCCCCAGCATTTT
TRBJ2-4,-,TRBV9,TRBD1,CASSRAYAGGQNIQYF,TGTGCCAGCAGCCGCGCCTACGCAGGGGGCCAAAACATTCAGTACTTC
TRBJ1-3,-,TRBV2,TRBD1,CASSRGTGGNTIYF,TGTGCCAGCAGTAGGGGGACAGGCGGAAACACCATATATTTT
TRBJ1-1,-,TRBV3-1/TRBV3-2,-,CASSQAQAQGEAFF,TGTGCCAGCAGCCAAGCACAGGCCCAGGGTGAAGCTTTCTTT
TRBJ2-5,-,TRBV5-4,-,CASSPDRTEIQETQYF,TGTGCCAGCAGCCCAGATCGGACAGAAATACAAGAGACCCAGTACTTC
TRBJ1-3,-,TRBV6-5,-,CASSYGDWAGNTIYF,TGTGCCAGCAGTTACGGGGACTGGGCTGGAAACACCATATATTTT
TRBJ2-1,-,TRBV2,TRBD1,CASEGARASEQFF,TGTGCCAGCGAGGGGGCAAGGGCCAGTGAGCAGTTCTTC
TRBJ2-3,-,TRBV5-1,TRBD2,CASSLVLAGGTDTQYF,TGCGCCAGCAGCTTGGTCCTAGCGGGGGGCACAGATACGCAGTATTTT
TRBJ2-2,-,TRBV6-4,TRBD2,CASRSGGATGELFF,TGTGCCAGCAGAAGCGGGGGGGCTACGGGGGAGCTGTTTTTT
TRBJ1-1,-,TRBV18,-,CASSRNRDGTEAFF,TGTGCCAGCTCGCGCAACAGGGATGGCACTGAAGCTTTCTTT
TRBJ1-6,once,TRBV15,TRBD1,CATSRDGTGGSPLHF,TGTGCCACCAGCAGAGATGGGACAGGGGGATCACCCCTCCACTTT
TRBJ2-4,-,TRBV20-1,-,CSASTGNIQYF,TGCAGTGCTAGTACAGGGAACATTCAGTACTTC
TRBJ1-2,-,TRBV7-2,-,CASSLSLYGYTF,TGTGCCAGCAGCTTATCGTTATATGGCTACACCTTC
TRBJ1-4,-,TRBV19,TRBD1,CATGQGNIATNEKLFF,TGTGCCACGGGACAGGGGAACATTGCAACTAATGAAAAACTGTTTTTT
TRBJ1-2,-,TRBV28,TRBD1,CASTRDRADYGYTF,TGTGCCAGCACCCGGGACAGGGCAGACTATGGCTACACCTTC
TRBJ1-5,once,TRBV12-5,-,CASGFDGYNQPQHF,TGTGCTAGTGGTTTTGACGGGTATAATCAGCCCCAGCATTTT
TRBJ1-5,-,TRBV12-3/TRBV12-4,-,CASSFMRSQPQHF,TGTGCCAGCAGTTTTATGAGGTCTCAGCCCCAGCATTTT
TRBJ1-4,few,TRBV18,-,CATTQGLGEKLFF,TGTGCCACGACACAGGGTTTAGGTGAAAAACTGTTTTTT
TRBJ2-2,-,TRBV5-1,-,CASSLRAGYTGELFF,TGCGCCAGCAGCTTGAGGGCAGGGTACACCGGGGAGCTGTTTTTT